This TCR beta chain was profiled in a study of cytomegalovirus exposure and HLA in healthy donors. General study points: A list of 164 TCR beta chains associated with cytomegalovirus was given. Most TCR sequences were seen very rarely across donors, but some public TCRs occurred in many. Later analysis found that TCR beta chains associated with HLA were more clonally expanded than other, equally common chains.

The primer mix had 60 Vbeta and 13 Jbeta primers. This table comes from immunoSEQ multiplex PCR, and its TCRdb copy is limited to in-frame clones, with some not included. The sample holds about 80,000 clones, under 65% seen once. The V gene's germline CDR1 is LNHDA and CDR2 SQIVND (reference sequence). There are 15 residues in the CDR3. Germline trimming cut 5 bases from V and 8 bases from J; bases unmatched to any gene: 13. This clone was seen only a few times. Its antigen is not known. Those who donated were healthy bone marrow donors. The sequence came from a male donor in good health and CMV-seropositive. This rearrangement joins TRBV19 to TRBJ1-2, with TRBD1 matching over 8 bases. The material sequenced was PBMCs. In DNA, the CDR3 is TGTGCCAGTAGTCCCCGGACAGGGCCAATCGAGGGCTACACCTTC. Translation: CASSPRTGPIEGYTF. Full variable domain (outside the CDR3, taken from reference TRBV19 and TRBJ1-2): DGGITQSPKYLFRKEGQNVTLSCEQNLNHDAMYWYRQDPGQGLRLIYYSQIVNDFQKGDIAEGYSVSREKKESFPLTVTSAQKNPTAFYLCASSPRTGPIEGYTFGSGTRLTVV.